This T cell receptor beta chain was identified in a study of graft-versus-host responses after intestinal transplantation. Sequencing was performed with immunoSEQ multiplex PCR; in TCRdb, only in-frame clones are kept and a portion is missing. Of roughly 100,000 clones in the sample, over 85% were seen once. V shed 1 base and J shed 7 bases, with 11 bases lying between them. The CDR3 has 13 residues. Germline V gene data show CDR1 as SGHAT and CDR2 as FQNNGV. Comments on this clone: Its antigen is as yet unknown.

General observations from the study: Allograft graft-versus-host to host-versus-graft clonal ratios ran high in patients with graft-donor T cell macrochimerism.

V usage is TRBV11-2 and J usage is TRBJ2-7; weak D call: TRBD2 (5 bases). The clonotype originates from a human donor who received an intestinal transplant. The source was unstimulated CD8+ T cells sorted from spleen or lymph node cells, collected before intestinal transplant. CDR3 bases: TGTGCCAGCAGCTTAGCGTCACCGGGGGAGCAGTACTTC. This sequence encodes CASSLASPGEQYF. The whole variable domain, remainder taken from reference TRBV11-2 and TRBJ2-7, is EAGVAQSPRYKIIEKRQSVAFWCNPISGHATLYWYQQILGQGPKLLIQFQNNGVVDDSQLPKDRFSAERLKGVDSTLKIQPAKLEDSAVYLCASSLASPGEQYFGPGTRLTVT.